The 7 T cell receptor beta chains listed next were all sequenced from one sample in a study of early stage breast cancer tumors. TCRdb keeps only in-frame clones here, not all; method: immunoSEQ multiplex PCR. The table shows about 19,000 clones, with about 86% occurring only once. The sample was blood. The origin of the receptors is a person between 65 and 80 years old with breast cancer.

The genes are TRBV25-1 and TRBJ2-2; possible D gene TRBD1, 6 bases. V lost 5 bases and J 5 bases, leaving 9 bases between the germline ends. CDR1 MGHDK and CDR2 SYGVNS come from the germline V gene. CDR3 size: 13 residues. The CDR3 DNA sequence: TGTGCCAGCAGTTTCCAGGGGACCGGGGAGCTGTTTTTT. Protein product: CASSFQGTGELFF.

V usage is TRBV4-1 and J usage is TRBJ2-5; D is unresolved. Trimming shortened V by 0 bases and J by 2 bases, and 13 bases separated the two germline ends. Germline assignment: CDR1 MGHRA and CDR2 YSYEKL. The CDR3 runs to 16 residues. The CDR3 nucleotides read TGCGCCAGCAGCCAAGATCTCCTAACTAAACAAGAGACCCAGTACTTC. Its protein product is CASSQDLLTKQETQYF.

This clone appeared a single time. This chain joins TRBV12-2 and TRBJ2-2; TRBD1 is the table's D call and was not checked against the DNA. TRBV12-2 is assigned pseudogene status. The CDR3 consists of 20 residues. Here the CDR3 reads CASRQPRQGATPGDTGELFF. The CDR3 DNA sequence: TGTGCAAGTCGCCAACCACGACAGGGGGCTACTCCAGGCGACACCGGGGAGCTGTTTTTT.

The chain joins TRBV5-4 to TRBJ2-5; TRBD1 agrees at 8 bases. The germline CDR1 and CDR2 sequences are SGHNT and YYREEE (reference sequence). The V and J ends lost 3 bases and 3 bases, in that order; junction bases with no gene match: 4. CDR3 length: 14 residues. CDR3 bases: TGTGCCAGCAGCTCACAGGGGGGAGAAGAGACCCAGTACTTC. This encodes CASSSQGGEETQYF.

The V gene is TRBV5-1, the J gene TRBJ2-7; TRBD1 agrees at 9 bases. The CDR3 extends over 15 amino acids. Germline trimming cut 0 bases from V and 6 bases from J; bases unmatched to any gene: 7. Germline CDR1 is SGHRS and CDR2 is YFSETQ. In DNA form, the CDR3 reads TGCGCCAGCAGCTTGGCCATAGGGACAGGGCTCGAGCAGTACTTC. This codes for CASSLAIGTGLEQYF. The whole variable domain, filled in from reference TRBV5-1 and TRBJ2-7, reads KAGVTQTPRYLIKTRGQQVTLSCSPISGHRSVSWYQQTPGQGLQFLFEYFSETQRNKGNFPGRFSGRQFSNSRSEMNVSTLELGDSALYLCASSLAIGTGLEQYFGPGTRLTVT.

This chain joins TRBV10-2 and TRBJ2-7, with D perhaps TRBD1 (6 bases). The ends were cut back, 6 bases at V and 6 bases at J, with 9 bases in the middle. CDR1 WSHSY and CDR2 SAAADI come from the germline V gene. This CDR3 is 11 amino acids long. CDR3 nucleotides: TGCGCCAGCAGGGGGGCGGGCGAGCAGTACTTC. It encodes CASRGAGEQYF.

This chain uses TRBV7-9 with TRBJ2-3; the match to TRBD2 covers 10 bases. Looked up from germline, CDR1 is SEHNR and CDR2 is FQNEAQ (reference sequence). Trimming took 4 bases from V and 1 from J; bases not matched to a gene: 8. This CDR3 region has 17 residues. The CDR3 coding sequence is TGTGCCAGCAGCTACCCCCTCCTAGCGGGGGGCACAGATACGCAGTATTTT. Its translation: CASSYPLLAGGTDTQYF. Full variable domain (outside the CDR3, taken from reference TRBV7-9 and TRBJ2-3): DTGVSQNPRHKITKRGQNVTFRCDPISEHNRLYWYRQTLGQGPEFLTYFQNEAQLEKSRLLSDRFSAERPKGSFSTLEIQRTEQGDSAMYLCASSYPLLAGGTDTQYFGPGTRLTVL.